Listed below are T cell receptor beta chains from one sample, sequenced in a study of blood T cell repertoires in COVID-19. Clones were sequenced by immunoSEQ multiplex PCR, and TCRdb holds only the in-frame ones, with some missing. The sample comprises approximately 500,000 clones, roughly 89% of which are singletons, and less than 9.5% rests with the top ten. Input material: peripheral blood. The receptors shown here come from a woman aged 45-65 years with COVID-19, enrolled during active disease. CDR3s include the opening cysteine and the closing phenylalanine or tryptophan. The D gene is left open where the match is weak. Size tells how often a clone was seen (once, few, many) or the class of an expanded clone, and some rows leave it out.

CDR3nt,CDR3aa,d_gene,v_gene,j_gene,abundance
TGTGCCAGCACGGACAGACCGTTGAACACCGGGGAGCTGTTTTTT,CASTDRPLNTGELFF,-,TRBV19,TRBJ2-2,-
TGTGCCTGGGGGAGATGGCTTGGCTACACCTTC,CAWGRWLGYTF,-,TRBV30,TRBJ1-2,-
TGTGCCAGCTCACCGGGGACGGACAGGGGAGTTTCACCCCTCCACTTT,CASSPGTDRGVSPLHF,TRBD1,TRBV18,TRBJ1-6,few
TGTGCCAGCAGCCCCACCGGGACTGCAAACACTGAAGCTTTCTTT,CASSPTGTANTEAFF,-,TRBV11-3,TRBJ1-1,-
TGTGCCAGCAGCCAAACAGGAAACACTGAAGCTTTCTTT,CASSQTGNTEAFF,-,TRBV3-1/TRBV3-2,TRBJ1-1,-
TGTGCCAGCGGACTCGACAGGGCGCTCTACGAGCAGTACTTC,CASGLDRALYEQYF,TRBD1,TRBV6-5,TRBJ2-7,-
TGTGCCTGGAGACCTACAGGGGGCGTCGGCACCATATATTTT,CAWRPTGGVGTIYF,TRBD1,TRBV30,TRBJ1-3,-
TGTGCCAGCAGCTTCAAAGCGGGGGGAACCGGGGAGCTGTTTTTT,CASSFKAGGTGELFF,TRBD2,TRBV7-2,TRBJ2-2,-
TGTGCCAGCAGCTCCAGACAGGGCGAAGCTTTCTTT,CASSSRQGEAFF,TRBD1,TRBV7-8,TRBJ1-1,-
TGTGCCAGCAGTTACTCAGAGGCCACCGGGGAGCTGTTTTTT,CASSYSEATGELFF,-,TRBV6-2/TRBV6-3,TRBJ2-2,few
TGCAGCGTGGACAGGGCCATGACTGAAGCTTTCTTT,CSVDRAMTEAFF,TRBD1,TRBV29-1,TRBJ1-1,-
TGTGCCAGCAGTGAAGGGACTTTGGGCGAGCAGTACTTC,CASSEGTLGEQYF,-,TRBV25-1,TRBJ2-7,-
TGTGCCAGCAGTGATTCGGGCAGGGTTAGCAATCAGCCCCAGCATTTT,CASSDSGRVSNQPQHF,-,TRBV6-1,TRBJ1-5,-
TGTGCCACCAGTGACCGTTCCGGGACAGGGGATCGTTGGGATACGCAGTATTTT,CATSDRSGTGDRWDTQYF,TRBD1,TRBV24-1,TRBJ2-3,-
TGCGCCAGTTCAACCGACAGGGACTATGGCTACACCTTC,CASSTDRDYGYTF,TRBD1,TRBV5-1,TRBJ1-2,-
TGTGCCAGCAGTGAATTTGTGACAGGGGACGGCTACACCTTC,CASSEFVTGDGYTF,TRBD1,TRBV25-1,TRBJ1-2,-
TGTGCCAGCAGTCTTGGCCCAGGGTTTTCCTACGAGCAGTACTTC,CASSLGPGFSYEQYF,-,TRBV28,TRBJ2-7,once
TGTGCCACCAGTGACCCCGGACCAGGGGGTCATGGCTACACCTTC,CATSDPGPGGHGYTF,TRBD1,TRBV24-1,TRBJ1-2,-
TGTGCCAGCAGCCAACCAACAGGGAACACTGAAGCTTTCTTT,CASSQPTGNTEAFF,-,TRBV3-1/TRBV3-2,TRBJ1-1,-
TGTGCCAGCGCCTTGACAGGGCGGGGGGCCAACGTCCTGACTTTC,CASALTGRGANVLTF,TRBD1,TRBV27,TRBJ2-6,-
TGTGCCTGGAGGGTCAGAGGCAATAGCAATCAGCCCCAGCATTTT,CAWRVRGNSNQPQHF,-,TRBV30,TRBJ1-5,once
TGTGCCAGTAGTATGGCCCCAGGGGGGAACACTGAAGCTTTCTTT,CASSMAPGGNTEAFF,TRBD1,TRBV19,TRBJ1-1,once
TGTGCCAGCACAAGGGACACAAATCAGCCCCAGCATTTT,CASTRDTNQPQHF,-,TRBV2,TRBJ1-5,few
TGTGCCAGCTCACCACCGTTGGTAGCTGGAGATACGCAGTATTTT,CASSPPLVAGDTQYF,-,TRBV18,TRBJ2-3,-
TGTGCCAGCAGTTACCGGGACAGTACAATGCTCGCCTTC,CASSYRDSTMLAF,TRBD1,TRBV6-6,TRBJ1-2,-
TGTGCCACTCATTCGGGCGGGGGCTACACCTTC,CATHSGGGYTF,-,TRBV6-5,TRBJ1-2,-
TGTGCCAGCAGATCGGACAGGCATCCTTCACCCCTCCACTTT,CASRSDRHPSPLHF,TRBD1,TRBV2,TRBJ1-6,-
TGTGCCAGTAGAAGGACAGGAGACGGAAACACCATATATTTT,CASRRTGDGNTIYF,TRBD1,TRBV19,TRBJ1-3,-
TGTGCCAGCAGGCAAGGGGGACAGGGGAAGGATCAGCCCCAGCATTTT,CASRQGGQGKDQPQHF,TRBD1,TRBV6-6,TRBJ1-5,-
TGTGCCAGCAGCCCTGGGGACAGGCCGGGCTATGGCTACACCTTC,CASSPGDRPGYGYTF,TRBD1,TRBV7-3,TRBJ1-2,-
TGTGCCAGCAGTTACGACAGGGAGAGCGAAAAACTGTTTTTT,CASSYDRESEKLFF,TRBD1,TRBV6-5,TRBJ1-4,-
TGTGCCAGCAGCCAACGGGAAGGGCAGCTGAGAACCGGGGAGCTGTTTTTT,CASSQREGQLRTGELFF,-,TRBV4-2,TRBJ2-2,-
TGTGCCAGCAGCCCAACACCTAACTATGGCTACACCTTC,CASSPTPNYGYTF,-,TRBV28,TRBJ1-2,-
TGTGCCAGCACCGGACTAGCGGGGGGGTACAATGAGCAGTTCTTC,CASTGLAGGYNEQFF,TRBD2,TRBV3-1/TRBV3-2,TRBJ2-1,-
TGTGCCAGCATGTTACAGGGGGCGTCGGGGAATGAGCAGTTCTTC,CASMLQGASGNEQFF,TRBD1,TRBV6-5,TRBJ2-1,-
TGTGCCTGGAGTCTAACCGTTTCTGAAAAACTGTTTTTT,CAWSLTVSEKLFF,-,TRBV30,TRBJ1-4,-
TGCGCCAGCAGCCGGCCGGGACAGGGGAAAGGCTACACCTTC,CASSRPGQGKGYTF,TRBD1,TRBV4-1,TRBJ1-2,-
TGTGCCAGTAGTATCCTAATGAACACTGAAGCTTTCTTT,CASSILMNTEAFF,-,TRBV19,TRBJ1-1,once
TGTGCCAGTAGTCGACAGGGCCAGAACACTGAAGCTTTCTTT,CASSRQGQNTEAFF,TRBD1,TRBV19,TRBJ1-1,once
TGTGCCAGCAGTGGAAGCGGGGGGGCGCAAGAGACCCAGTACTTC,CASSGSGGAQETQYF,TRBD2,TRBV5-4,TRBJ2-5,-
TGTGCCAGCAGCCCGCAGGGGTACTACGAGCAGTACTTC,CASSPQGYYEQYF,-,TRBV7-9,TRBJ2-7,-
TGTGCCTGGAGTGTAACCCCCGAGGGCTATGGCTACACCTTC,CAWSVTPEGYGYTF,-,TRBV30,TRBJ1-2,once
TGTGCCAGCAGCTTATGGAACAGGGCTGGAACCGGGGAGCTGTTTTTT,CASSLWNRAGTGELFF,-,TRBV11-2,TRBJ2-2,-
TGTGCCAGCAGTTACGGCAGGGCGCTGGCCAACGTCCTGACTTTC,CASSYGRALANVLTF,-,TRBV6-5,TRBJ2-6,-
TGTGCCACCAGTGCCGAGACTAGTTCAGGTCCAGATACGCAGTATTTT,CATSAETSSGPDTQYF,-,TRBV24-1,TRBJ2-3,once
TGCGCCAGCAGCTCCCTCGGGGCAGATACGCAGTATTTT,CASSSLGADTQYF,-,TRBV5-1,TRBJ2-3,-
TGTGCCAGCAGTTCCCCAGGACAGGGGCTGTTTTTT,CASSSPGQGLFF,TRBD1,TRBV12-3/TRBV12-4,TRBJ1-4,once
TGTGCCAGTAGGTGTAAGGACAGTCGCTACGAGCAGTACTTC,CASRCKDSRYEQYF,-,TRBV19,TRBJ2-7,-
TGTGCCTGGAGTGTACGGGGAAATCAGCCCCAGCATTTT,CAWSVRGNQPQHF,-,TRBV30,TRBJ1-5,-
TGTGCCAGCAGTTGGGACCGTCCTAGGGGGAATCAGCCCCAGCATTTT,CASSWDRPRGNQPQHF,-,TRBV6-5,TRBJ1-5,-
TGTGCCAGCAGTTCCCAGGCAGCGGGGGGGAGTATTACGCAGTATTTT,CASSSQAAGGSITQYF,TRBD2,TRBV28,TRBJ2-3,-
TGTGCCAGCAGCGCCCAGACACCATTCTACAATGAGCAGTTCTTC,CASSAQTPFYNEQFF,-,TRBV9,TRBJ2-1,-
TGTGCCAGCAGCTTCAGGGGCACTGAAGCTTTCTTT,CASSFRGTEAFF,-,TRBV5-6,TRBJ1-1,-
TGTGCCAGCAGTTCCCCAGGGGAGCGGCTCGAAGGCGAGCAGTACTTC,CASSSPGERLEGEQYF,-,TRBV6-5,TRBJ2-7,once
TGTGCCAGCAGCCAAGGCCCTCCCCGCGGGGGGGCCGCCGGGGAGCTGTTTTTT,CASSQGPPRGGAAGELFF,TRBD2,TRBV4-2,TRBJ2-2,-
TGTGCCAGCAGTTACCGAGACAGCTCTGGAAACACCATATATTTT,CASSYRDSSGNTIYF,-,TRBV6-5,TRBJ1-3,once
TGTGCCATCAGTGTGGGACAGGGATCGGGGGGCTACACCTTC,CAISVGQGSGGYTF,TRBD1,TRBV10-3,TRBJ1-2,once
TGTGCCAGCAGCCAAGTCCGGGATACGGGAACTTTCTTT,CASSQVRDTGTFF,-,TRBV3-1/TRBV3-2,TRBJ1-1,-
TGTGCCATCAGCCGGAGCGGACCTAGCTCCTACAATGAGCAGTTCTTC,CAISRSGPSSYNEQFF,-,TRBV10-3,TRBJ2-1,-
TGCGCCAGCAGCTATTCTGGTGAGTTTGAGGAGCAGTACTTC,CASSYSGEFEEQYF,-,TRBV5-1,TRBJ2-7,-